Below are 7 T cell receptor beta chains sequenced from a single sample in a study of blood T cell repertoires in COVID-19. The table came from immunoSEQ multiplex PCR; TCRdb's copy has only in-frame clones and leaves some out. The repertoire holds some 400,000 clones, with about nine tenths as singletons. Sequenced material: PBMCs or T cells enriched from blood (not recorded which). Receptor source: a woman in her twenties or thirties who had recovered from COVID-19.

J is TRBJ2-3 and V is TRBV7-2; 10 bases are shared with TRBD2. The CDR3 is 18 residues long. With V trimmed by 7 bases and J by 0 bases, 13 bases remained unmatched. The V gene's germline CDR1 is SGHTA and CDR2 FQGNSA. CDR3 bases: TGTGCCAGCATAAAAAAACAACTAGCGGGGTTTAGCACAGATACGCAGTATTTT. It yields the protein CASIKKQLAGFSTDTQYF.

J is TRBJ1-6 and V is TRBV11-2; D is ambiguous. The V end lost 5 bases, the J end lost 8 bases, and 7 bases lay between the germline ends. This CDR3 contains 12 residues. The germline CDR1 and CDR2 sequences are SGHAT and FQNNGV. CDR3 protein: CASSGNDSPLHF. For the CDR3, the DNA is TGTGCCAGCAGCGGCAACGATTCACCCCTCCACTTT.

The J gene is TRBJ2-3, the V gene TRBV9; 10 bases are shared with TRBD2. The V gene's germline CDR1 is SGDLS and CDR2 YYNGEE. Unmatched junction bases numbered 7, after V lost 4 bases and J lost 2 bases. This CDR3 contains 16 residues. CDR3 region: CASSLRAGGPTDTQYF. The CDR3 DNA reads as TGTGCCAGCAGCCTCCGAGCGGGAGGGCCCACAGATACGCAGTATTTT.

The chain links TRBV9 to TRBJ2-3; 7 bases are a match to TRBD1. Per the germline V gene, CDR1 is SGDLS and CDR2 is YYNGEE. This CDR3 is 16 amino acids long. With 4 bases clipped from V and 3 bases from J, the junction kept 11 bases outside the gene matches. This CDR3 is CASSTQGESVTDTQYF. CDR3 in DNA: TGTGCCAGCAGCACCCAGGGGGAATCGGTTACAGATACGCAGTATTTT.

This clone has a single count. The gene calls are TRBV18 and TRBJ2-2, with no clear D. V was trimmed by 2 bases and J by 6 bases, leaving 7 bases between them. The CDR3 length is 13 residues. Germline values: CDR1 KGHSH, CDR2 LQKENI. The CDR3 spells CASSPSVPGELFF. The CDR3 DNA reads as TGTGCCAGCTCACCATCGGTTCCCGGGGAGCTGTTTTTT.

The CDR3 spells CASRTGTARSDEQFF. The CDR3 nucleotides read TGTGCCAGCAGGACCGGGACAGCGAGAAGTGATGAGCAGTTCTTC. The chain links TRBV27 to TRBJ2-1; 7 bases fit TRBD1. The CDR3 extends over 15 amino acids. The germline V gene encodes CDR1 MNHEY and CDR2 SMNVEV (reference sequence). V shed 6 bases, J shed 8 bases, and the junction held 13 bases outside the gene matches.

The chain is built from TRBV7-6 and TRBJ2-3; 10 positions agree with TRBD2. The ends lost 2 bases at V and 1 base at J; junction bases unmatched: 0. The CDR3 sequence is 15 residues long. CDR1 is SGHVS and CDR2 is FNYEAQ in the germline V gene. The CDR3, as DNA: TGTGCCAGCAGCTTACTAGCGGGGGGCACAGATACGCAGTATTTT. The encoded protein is CASSLLAGGTDTQYF.